This TCR beta chain comes out of a study of cytomegalovirus exposure and HLA in healthy donors. Study summary: The platform used for the roughly 130 validation repertoires matched that of the roughly 700 first-cohort repertoires, a later analysis reported.

Some clones are missing from TCRdb's copy, which holds only in-frame ones; the method was immunoSEQ multiplex PCR. The table has under 250,000 clones, roughly 90% seen once. Whole-study findings and limits: Despite most TCR sequences being rare, some public TCRs occurred in many donors. Cytomegalovirus-associated TCR beta chains were listed, numbering 150 to 200.

The CDR3 has 15 amino acids. In germline, CDR1 is MNHEY, CDR2 SVGAGI. V was shortened by 2 bases and J by 6 bases, with 16 bases between the two germline ends. This clone was observed a single time. Its target is unknown. Donors were drawn from the approximately 110-subject validation cohort, separate from the approximately 680-subject first cohort. The sequence came from a man aged 18-30 years in good health and CMV-seropositive. The V gene is TRBV6-5, the J gene TRBJ1-1; D is perhaps TRBD1 (5 bases). The sample comprised PBMCs. For the CDR3, the DNA is TGTGCCAGCAGTTACATTACCGACGGAGGGGCTGAAGCTTTCTTT. It specifies CASSYITDGGAEAFF.